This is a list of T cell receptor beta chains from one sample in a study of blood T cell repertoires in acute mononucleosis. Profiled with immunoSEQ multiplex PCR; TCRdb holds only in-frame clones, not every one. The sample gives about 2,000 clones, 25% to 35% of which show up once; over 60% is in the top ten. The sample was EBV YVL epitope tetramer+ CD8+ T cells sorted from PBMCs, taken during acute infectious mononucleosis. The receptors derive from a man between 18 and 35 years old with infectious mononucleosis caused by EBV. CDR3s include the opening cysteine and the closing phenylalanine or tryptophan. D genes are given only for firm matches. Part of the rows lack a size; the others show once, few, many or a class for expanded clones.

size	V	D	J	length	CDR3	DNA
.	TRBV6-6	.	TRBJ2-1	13	CASSAFLDNEQFF	TGTGCCAGCAGTGCCTTTTTGGATAATGAGCAGTTCTTC
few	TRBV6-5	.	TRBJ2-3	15	CASSALLGSGWTQFF	TGTGCCAGCAGTGCCCTACTTGGGTCAGGGTGGACGCAGTTTTTT
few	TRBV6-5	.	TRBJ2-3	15	CARSALLGSASTQYF	TGTGCCAGGAGTGCGCTACTTGGGTCAGCGTCGACGCAGTATTTT
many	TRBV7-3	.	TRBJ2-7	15	CASSPDAYVSYEQYF	TGTGCCAGCAGCCCAGATGCTTATGTCTCCTACGAGCAGTACTTC
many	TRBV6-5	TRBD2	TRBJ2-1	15	CASRSLLGLAAEQFF	TGTGCCAGCAGATCCCTACTCGGACTAGCGGCCGAGCAGTTCTTC
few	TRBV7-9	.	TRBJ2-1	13	CASSSLTYNEQFF	TGTGCCAGCAGCTCCCTAACGTACAATGAGCAGTTCTTC
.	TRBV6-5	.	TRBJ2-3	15	CASSALVGSGSTQYF	TGTGCCAGCAGTGCGCTAGTTGGGTCAGGGTCGACGCAGTATTTT
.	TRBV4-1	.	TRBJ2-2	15	CASSQDQGTGELFFF	.
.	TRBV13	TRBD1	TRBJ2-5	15	CASSYLTGAGETQYF	TGTGCCAGCAGTTACCTGACAGGGGCCGGGGAGACCCAGTACTTC
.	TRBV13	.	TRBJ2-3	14	CASSHQPGADTQYF	TGTGCCAGCAGCCACCAGCCGGGCGCAGATACGCAGTATTTT
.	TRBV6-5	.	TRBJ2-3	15	CASSALLGSSSTQYF	TGTGCCAGCAGTGCCCTACTTGGTTCATCTTCGACGCAGTATTTT
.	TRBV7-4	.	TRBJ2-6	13	CASSSTGANVLTF	TGTGCCAGCAGCTCCACCGGGGCCAACGTCCTGACTTTC
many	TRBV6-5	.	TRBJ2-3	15	CASGALPGSASTQYF	TGTGCCAGCGGTGCCCTACCTGGGTCAGCGTCGACGCAGTATTTT
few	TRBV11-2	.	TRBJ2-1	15	CASSLELFAYNEQFF	TGTGCCAGCAGCTTAGAGCTCTTCGCCTACAATGAGCAGTTCTTC
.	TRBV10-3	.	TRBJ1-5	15	CASGDVTALDQPQHF	TGTGCCAGCGGGGACGTTACAGCGCTGGATCAGCCCCAGCATTTT
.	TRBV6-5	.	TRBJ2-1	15	CASSPLALNYNEQFF	TGTGCCAGCAGTCCCCTAGCCCTGAACTACAATGAGCAGTTCTTC
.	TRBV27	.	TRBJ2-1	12	CASSLIYDEQFF	TGTGCCAGCAGTCTAATTTACGATGAGCAGTTCTTC
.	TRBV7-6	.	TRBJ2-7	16	CASSLDGAEGSYEQYF	TGTGCCAGCAGCTTGGATGGGGCGGAAGGGTCCTACGAGCAGTACTTC
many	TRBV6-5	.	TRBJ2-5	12	CASSMTVETQYF	TGTGCCAGCAGTATGACAGTGGAGACCCAGTACTTC
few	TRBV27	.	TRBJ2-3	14	CASIAFVGPDTQYF	TGTGCCAGCATCGCGTTCGTTGGCCCAGATACGCAGTATTTT
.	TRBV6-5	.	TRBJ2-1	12	CASGLMGREQFF	TGTGCTAGCGGCCTCATGGGCAGAGAGCAGTTCTTC
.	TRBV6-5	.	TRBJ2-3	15	CARSALLGSASMQYF	TGTGCCCGCAGTGCCCTACTTGGGTCAGCGTCGATGCAGTATTTT
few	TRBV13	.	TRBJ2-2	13	CVPADKRPGSCFF	.
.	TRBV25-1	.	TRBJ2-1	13	CASSYSPANEQFF	TGTGCCAGCAGTTACTCCCCCGCCAATGAGCAGTTCTTC
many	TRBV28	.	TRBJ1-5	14	CASSPQVGTQPQHF	TGTGCCAGCAGTCCCCAAGTAGGGACTCAGCCCCAGCATTTT
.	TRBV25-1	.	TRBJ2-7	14	CASSPRTVAYEQYF	TGTGCCAGCAGTCCACGGACCGTTGCCTACGAGCAGTACTTC
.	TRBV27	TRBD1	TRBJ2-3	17	CASSRTGGEPSTDTQYF	TGTGCCAGCAGTAGGACAGGGGGAGAACCTAGCACAGATACGCAGTATTTT
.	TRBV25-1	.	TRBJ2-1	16	CASSLMGDTSRDEQFF	TGTGCCAGCAGTTTAATGGGTGATACGTCGCGCGATGAGCAGTTCTTC
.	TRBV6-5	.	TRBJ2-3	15	CASSALLVSSSTQYF	TGTGCCAGCAGTGCCCTACTTGTGTCATCGTCGACGCAGTATTTT
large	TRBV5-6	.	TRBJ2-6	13	CASSSTGANVLTF	TGTGCCAGCAGCTCCACCGGGGCCAACGTCCTGACTTTC
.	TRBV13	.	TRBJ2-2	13	CASRQNVRGAVFF	.
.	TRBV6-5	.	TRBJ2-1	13	CASSGTLYNEQFF	TGTGCCAGCAGCGGGACACTCTACAATGAGCAGTTCTTC
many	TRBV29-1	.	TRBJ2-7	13	CSVRAGTTYEQYF	TGCAGCGTTCGGGCGGGCACGACCTACGAGCAGTACTTC
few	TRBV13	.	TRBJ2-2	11	CASRQTGELFF	TGTGCCAGCAGACAAACCGGGGAGCTGTTTTTT
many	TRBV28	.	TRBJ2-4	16	CASSLSISEIKNIQYF	TGTGCCAGCAGTTTATCGATATCGGAGATCAAAAACATTCAGTACTTC
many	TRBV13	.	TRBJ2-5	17	CASSLSVTTVKQETQYF	TGTGCCAGCAGTTTATCGGTAACGACAGTAAAACAAGAGACCCAGTACTTC
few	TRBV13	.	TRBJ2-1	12	CASSFGYNEQFF	TGTGCCAGCAGTTTCGGGTACAATGAGCAGTTCTTC
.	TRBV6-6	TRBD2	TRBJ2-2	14	CASRPWGGTGELFF	TGTGCCAGCAGACCCTGGGGAGGGACCGGGGAGCTGTTTTTT
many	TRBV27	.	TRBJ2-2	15	CASSLSTVGYGELFF	TGTGCCAGCAGTTTATCCACAGTCGGGTACGGGGAGCTGTTTTTT
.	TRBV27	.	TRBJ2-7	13	CASMGHLSYEQYF	TGTGCCAGCATGGGACACCTTAGCTACGAGCAGTACTTC
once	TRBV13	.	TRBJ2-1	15	CASSDFRQVDNEQFF	TGTGCCAGCAGTGATTTCCGACAGGTGGACAATGAGCAGTTCTTC
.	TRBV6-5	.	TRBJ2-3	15	CASSALLGSASTAYF	TGTGCCAGCAGTGCCCTACTTGGGTCAGCGTCGACGGCGTATTTT
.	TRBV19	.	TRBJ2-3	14	CASRTAGNSYTQYF	TGTGCCAGTAGAACAGCTGGAAACTCTTATACGCAGTATTTT
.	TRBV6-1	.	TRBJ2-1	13	CATSDAHVNEQFF	TGTGCCACCAGTGACGCCCATGTCAATGAGCAGTTCTTC
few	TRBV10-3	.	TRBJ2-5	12	CASSLTLETQYF	TGTGCCAGCAGTTTGACTCTGGAGACCCAGTACTTC
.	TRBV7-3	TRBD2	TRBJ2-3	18	CASSSIMGAGGPGDTQYF	TGTGCCAGCAGTTCAATAATGGGAGCGGGAGGGCCAGGGGATACGCAGTATTTT
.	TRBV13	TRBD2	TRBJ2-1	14	CASSGAGGPGEQFF	TGTGCCAGCAGTGGGGCGGGAGGGCCTGGGGAGCAGTTCTTC
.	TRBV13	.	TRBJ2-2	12	CACRQTSGELFF	TGTGCCTGCAGACAAACGTCCGGTGAGCTGTTTTTT
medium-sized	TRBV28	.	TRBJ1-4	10	CASKPTGTVF	TGTGCCAGTAAACCTACAGGGACTGTTTTT
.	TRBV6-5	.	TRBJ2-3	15	CASSALLGSAWTQFF	TGTGCCAGCAGTGCCCTACTTGGTTCAGCGTGGACGCAGTTTTTT
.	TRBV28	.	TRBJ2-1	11	CASSLSSEQFF	TGTGCCAGCAGTTTATCCAGTGAGCAGTTCTTC
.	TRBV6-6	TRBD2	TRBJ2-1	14	CAGNSGSAYNEQFF	TGTGCCGGAAATAGCGGGAGCGCTTACAATGAGCAGTTCTTC
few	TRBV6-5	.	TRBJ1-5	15	CGSRAPSGGGQPQHF	TGTGGCAGCAGAGCCCCGTCGGGGGGCGGCCAGCCCCAGCATTTT
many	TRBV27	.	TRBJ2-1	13	CASSSLTYNEQFF	TGTGCCAGCAGCTCCCTAACGTACAATGAGCAGTTCTTC
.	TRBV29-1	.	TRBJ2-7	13	CSISGVSSYEQYF	TGCAGCATAAGTGGGGTGAGTTCCTACGAGCAGTACTTC
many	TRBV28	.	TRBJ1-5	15	CASSFLLGGAQPQHF	TGTGCCAGCAGTTTCCTTCTGGGGGGGGCTCAGCCCCAGCATTTT
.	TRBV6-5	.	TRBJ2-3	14	CASSALLGSASTHF	TGTGCCAGCAGTGCCCTACTTGGGTCAGCGTCGACGCATTTT
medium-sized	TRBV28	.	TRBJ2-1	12	CASSLIYDEQFF	TGTGCCAGCAGTCTAATTTACGATGAGCAGTTCTTC